The T cell receptor (beta chain) under discussion was sequenced for a study of blood T cell repertoires in COVID-19. This clone has just a few counts. The CDR3 has 14 amino acids. Germline V gene lookup returns CDR1 SGHRS and CDR2 YFSETQ. Trimming at V came to 4 bases and at J to 6 bases, leaving 6 bases not matched to a gene. In the original analysis: Amplified reference gene primers provided the basis for estimating nucleated cell counts. The data were produced by immunoSEQ multiplex PCR, yet TCRdb's version contains in-frame clones alone and is incomplete. V, J and clone size were drawn from that table, and D and trimming were deduced from the DNA. Among hundreds of thousands of clones listed, less than 90% were seen once.

Sequenced sample: peripheral blood. The J gene is TRBJ1-4, the V gene TRBV5-1; 7 bases fit TRBD1. This sequence was found in a man younger than 40 with active or convalescent COVID-19. The CDR3 protein is CASSVGQMDEKLFF. Written as DNA, the CDR3 is TGCGCCAGCAGCGTGGGACAGATGGATGAAAAACTGTTTTTT. The full variable domain, with the rest looked up from reference TRBV5-1 and TRBJ1-4, is KAGVTQTPRYLIKTRGQQVTLSCSPISGHRSVSWYQQTPGQGLQFLFEYFSETQRNKGNFPGRFSGRQFSNSRSEMNVSTLELGDSALYLCASSVGQMDEKLFFGSGTQLSVL.